The clone carrying this TCR beta chain was detected only a few times. Its antigen is not identified. Sequencing of cultured CD4+ T cell DNA used the Oncomine TCR Beta short-read assay. One entry per CDR3 protein results from TCRdb running MiXCR on the PCR reads. The table records under 13,000 distinct CDR3 sequences, under 30% of them present only once. This sample was taken from a study of vaccination and CD4 T cells after COVID-19. Stated treatment: approximately nine-day PBMC culture with coronavirus spike peptide pools or control peptides (ViraFEST assay). V was pared by 3 bases and J by 7 bases, with 6 bases between. CDR3 length equals 12 residues. Germline assignment: CDR1 SEHNR and CDR2 FQNEAQ (reference sequence).

The sequencing here drew on CD4+ T cells from blood, cultured in vitro, taken after SARS-CoV-2 vaccination. V usage is TRBV7-9 and J usage is TRBJ2-2; the D gene is possibly TRBD1 (5 bases). The TCR comes from a human donor who had recovered from COVID-19. The CDR3 DNA sequence: TGTGCCAGCAGCTTCAGGGACGGGGAGCTGTTTTTT. Its protein product is CASSFRDGELFF.